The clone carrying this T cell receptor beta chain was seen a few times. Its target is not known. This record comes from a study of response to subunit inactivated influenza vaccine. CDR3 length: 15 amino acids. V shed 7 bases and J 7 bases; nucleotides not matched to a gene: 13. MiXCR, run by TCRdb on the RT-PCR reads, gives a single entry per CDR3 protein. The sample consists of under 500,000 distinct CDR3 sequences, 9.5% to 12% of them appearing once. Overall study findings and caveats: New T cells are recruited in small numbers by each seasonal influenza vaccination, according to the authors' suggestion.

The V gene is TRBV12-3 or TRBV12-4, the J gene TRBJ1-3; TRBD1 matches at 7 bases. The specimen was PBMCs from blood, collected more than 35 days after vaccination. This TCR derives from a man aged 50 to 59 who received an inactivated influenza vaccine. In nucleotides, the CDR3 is TGTGCCAGCACCTTGGGACAGTATGCCGCTAACACCATATATTTT. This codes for CASTLGQYAANTIYF.